Each of the 27 T cell receptor beta chains below was sequenced from the same sample in a study of shared clonotypes between healthy human individuals. Generated by immunoSEQ multiplex PCR, the TCRdb table keeps only in-frame clones and is missing some. The sample yields millions of clones, 90% to 95% seen once. Source material: naive CD4+ T cells sorted from blood. Regarding subset: CD45RA+ positively selected. The receptors come from a man between 18 and 35 years old in good health.

V and J are TRBV4-3 and TRBJ2-7, with 14 nucleotides matching TRBD2. J lost 5 bases, V lost 4 bases, and 10 bases had no gene match. The CDR3 sequence is 17 residues long. The V gene's germline CDR1 is LGHNA and CDR2 YSLEER. This CDR3 reads CASSRSWGTSGGNEQYF. The CDR3 nucleotides are TGCGCCAGCAGCCGCTCTTGGGGGACTAGCGGGGGAAACGAGCAGTACTTC.

This clone came up once. The chain recombines TRBV7-8 with TRBJ2-7, with TRBD1 as a possible D gene (6 bases). Trimming pared 1 base from V and 6 bases from J, leaving 16 bases between. Per germline, CDR1 SGHVS and CDR2 FQNEAQ. The CDR3 is 15 amino acids. In DNA, the CDR3 is TGTGCCAGCAGCTTAGTATGGGGGCTGCATAGCGAGCAGTACTTC. This sequence encodes CASSLVWGLHSEQYF.

The gene calls are TRBV30 and TRBJ1-5, with 7 bases matching TRBD1. The CDR3 length is 12 residues. Losses at the gene ends were 4 bases for V and 7 bases for J; bases not matched to a gene: 4. CDR1 GTSNPN and CDR2 SVGIG come from the germline V gene (reference sequence). The DNA for the CDR3 is TGTGCCTGGAAAGGGGGCGACCAGCCCCAGCATTTT. Translation gives CAWKGGDQPQHF.

A note on this clone: The DNA is omitted, as the CDR3 cannot be located on it reliably, and the CDR3 follows TCRdb's listing. The chain joins TRBV6-5 to TRBJ2-5. Termini included, the CDR3 measures 14 amino acids. Germline loops: CDR1 MNHEY, CDR2 SVGAGI. This CDR3 is CASSSSGTKETQYF.

This chain joins TRBV4-1 and TRBJ2-3; 16 bases are a match to TRBD2. The germline CDR1 and CDR2 sequences are MGHRA and YSYEKL. The CDR3 is 22 residues long. Trimming removed 0 bases from V and 0 bases from J; junction bases left unmatched: 12. The CDR3 region is CASSQDRGLAGGSGASTDTQYF. CDR3 coding DNA: TGCGCCAGCAGCCAAGATAGGGGACTAGCGGGAGGGTCCGGTGCTAGCACAGATACGCAGTATTTT.

The chain links TRBV28 to TRBJ2-3; either TRBD1 or TRBD2 may supply D (6 bases each). CDR1 and CDR2 from the germline V gene are MDHEN and SYDVKM. V dropped 6 bases and J dropped 5 bases, with 24 bases sitting between them. The CDR3 totals 17 residues. The CDR3 spells CASSQPLGGQGGDTQYF. CDR3 nucleotides: TGTGCCAGCAGCCAACCGTTAGGGGGGCAAGGGGGAGATACGCAGTATTTT.

The chain is built from TRBV11-2 and TRBJ2-7; D remains unclear. Germline assignment: CDR1 SGHAT and CDR2 FQNNGV. V lost 2 bases and J lost 2, with 10 bases in between. This CDR3 comprises 14 residues. The CDR3 region is CASSLTFSPYEQYF. CDR3 coding DNA: TGTGCCAGCAGCTTAACCTTTTCTCCCTACGAGCAGTACTTC.

CDR3 region: CASSLSTGANEKLFF. DNA for the CDR3: TGTGCCAGCAGCTTGAGTACAGGGGCAAATGAAAAACTGTTTTTT. This sequence joins TRBV11-2 and TRBJ1-4; 7 positions agree with TRBD1. There are 15 residues in the CDR3. Losses at the gene ends were 3 bases for V and 5 bases for J; bases not matched to a gene: 6. Germline CDR1 is SGHAT and CDR2 is FQNNGV.

The chain combines TRBV30 with TRBJ1-2; D is possibly TRBD1 (5 bases). The V end was cut by 5 bases, the J end by 5 bases, with 9 bases between. Germline V gene data show CDR1 as GTSNPN and CDR2 as SVGIG (reference sequence). The CDR3 sequence is 11 residues long. Here the CDR3 reads CAWGDGYGYTF. In nucleotides, the CDR3 is TGTGCCTGGGGGGACGGTTATGGCTACACCTTC.

The chain combines TRBV11-2 with TRBJ1-1; TRBD1 might be the D (6 bases). Germline assignment: CDR1 SGHAT and CDR2 FQNNGV. V dropped 7 bases and J dropped 7 bases, with 13 bases sitting between them. This CDR3 comprises 12 residues. The CDR3 nucleotides are TGTGCCAGCACCTGGACAGTACGTGAAGCTTTCTTT. Translation gives CASTWTVREAFF.

The gene calls are TRBV7-2 and TRBJ2-5; D ambiguous. The CDR3 runs to 13 residues. V was trimmed by 5 bases and J by 7 bases, leaving 14 bases between them. In germline, CDR1 is SGHTA, CDR2 FQGNSA. DNA for the CDR3: TGTGCCAGCAGCGCGAGTCGGCTCGGGACCCAGTACTTC. This encodes CASSASRLGTQYF.

This clone was counted a single time. V usage is TRBV18 and J usage is TRBJ2-1; 8 bases fit TRBD1. Germline V gene sequence: CDR1 KGHSH, CDR2 LQKENI. The CDR3 covers 12 residues. After removal of 2 bases from V and 15 bases from J, the junction contained 6 bases not matched to a gene. The CDR3 coding sequence is TGTGCCAGCTCACCAAGCTGGGACAGGACGTTCTTC. Residues: CASSPSWDRTFF.

As regards this clone: The sample contains more than one DNA sequence encoding this CDR3. The V gene is TRBV18, the J gene TRBJ2-1; 10 bases agree with TRBD2. Germline CDR1 KGHSH, CDR2 LQKENI. The J segment lost 5 bases and the V segment lost 0 bases, leaving 1 base of the junction unmatched. The CDR3 length is 15 residues. Written as DNA, the CDR3 is TGTGCCAGCTCACCACCCAGCGGGAGGGACAATGAGCAGTTCTTC. The encoded protein is CASSPPSGRDNEQFF.

The chain uses TRBV13 and TRBJ2-1; TRBD2 matches at 10 bases. After removal of 4 bases from V and 9 bases from J, the junction contained 6 bases not matched to a gene. Per germline, CDR1 PRHDT and CDR2 FYEKMQ (reference sequence). This CDR3 is 14 amino acids long. CDR3 protein: CASSSSGSLTEQFF. The CDR3 nucleotides are TGTGCCAGCAGCTCTAGCGGGAGTCTTACTGAGCAGTTCTTC.

This chain uses TRBV10-3 with TRBJ2-7; possibly TRBD2 for D (5 bases). The CDR3 consists of 14 residues. The V gene's germline CDR1 is ENHRY and CDR2 SYGVKD. The V and J ends lost 3 bases and 3 bases respectively, with 12 bases between them. CDR3 residues: CAISDRTGDYEQYF. CDR3 DNA sequence: TGTGCCATCAGTGACAGGACTGGGGACTACGAGCAGTACTTC.

The CDR3 bases are TGTGCCAGCAGTGGGACAGTAGGGGCGTATGGCTACACCTTC. It codes for CASSGTVGAYGYTF. The gene calls are TRBV6-1 and TRBJ1-2, with D possibly being TRBD1 (6 bases). The CDR3 loop spans 14 amino acids. The V and J ends lost 4 bases and 5 bases respectively, with 14 bases between them. In germline, CDR1 is MNHNS, CDR2 SASEGT.

This chain links TRBV6-6 with TRBJ2-7; no reliable D call. The germline CDR1 and CDR2 sequences are MNHNY and SVGAGI (reference sequence). The CDR3 length is 15 residues. V lost 8 bases, J lost 0 bases, and 17 bases lay in between. CDR3 in DNA: TGTGCCAGCCTTCTTTCGGACCGCAACTCCTACGAGCAGTACTTC. Translated, it gives CASLLSDRNSYEQYF.

CDR3 in DNA: TGTGCCAGCAGTCCACCCGGACGGATCTCTGGAAACACCATATATTTT. This gives the protein CASSPPGRISGNTIYF. V and J are TRBV11-2 and TRBJ1-3; D not certain. Germline CDR1 and CDR2: SGHAT and FQNNGV. The CDR3 runs to 16 residues. Trimming stripped 6 bases from V and 0 bases from J, with 15 bases between.

This chain connects TRBV28 to TRBJ2-4; 9 nucleotides match TRBD1. Looked up from germline, CDR1 is MDHEN and CDR2 is SYDVKM. Trimming cost V 7 bases and J 1 base; bases outside gene matches: 14. CDR3 length: 18 residues. The CDR3 reads CASTHRQGGLAAKNIQYF. Here the CDR3 DNA reads TGTGCCAGCACCCACCGACAGGGGGGGTTGGCGGCCAAAAACATTCAGTACTTC.

The genes are TRBV30 and TRBJ1-2; possibly TRBD1 for D (5 bases). The CDR3 loop spans 11 amino acids. In germline, CDR1 is GTSNPN, CDR2 SVGIG (reference sequence). V was trimmed by 8 bases and J by 5 bases, leaving 12 bases between them. CDR3 amino acids: CAKDQGYGYTF. In DNA form, the CDR3 reads TGTGCCAAGGACCAGGGTTATGGCTACACCTTC.

The chain uses TRBV28 and TRBJ2-5; 8 bases align to TRBD2. In germline, CDR1 is MDHEN, CDR2 SYDVKM. The trim removed 7 bases at V and 5 bases at J, leaving 9 bases unmatched. The CDR3 loop spans 14 amino acids. The CDR3 here is CASTPRGGWETQYF. CDR3 DNA: TGTGCCAGCACCCCCCGCGGGGGGTGGGAGACCCAGTACTTC.

Notes on this clone: The sample holds other DNA sequences that translate to the same CDR3. The rearrangement uses TRBV5-1 and TRBJ2-3, with 9 bases aligning to TRBD2. The ends lost 5 bases at V and 5 bases at J; junction bases unmatched: 9. The CDR3 consists of 15 residues. Germline V gene data show CDR1 as SGHRS and CDR2 as YFSETQ. Here the CDR3 DNA reads TGCGCCAGCAGTTCATTAGCGGGAGCGGTAGATACGCAGTATTTT. Amino acids: CASSSLAGAVDTQYF.

V is TRBV30 and J is TRBJ2-7; D unclear. CDR1 GTSNPN and CDR2 SVGIG come from the germline V gene (reference sequence). With 2 bases removed from V and 3 bases from J, the gap between germline ends came to 5 bases. The CDR3 has 11 amino acids. This chain's CDR3 is CAWSNSYEQYF. In DNA form, the CDR3 reads TGTGCCTGGAGTAACAGCTACGAGCAGTACTTC.

The chain recombines TRBV7-2 with TRBJ2-5; tentative D call: TRBD1 (6 bases). The length of the CDR3 is 14 residues. The V gene's germline CDR1 is SGHTA and CDR2 FQGNSA. Trimming took 5 bases from V and 5 from J, leaving 15 bases between them. Written as DNA, the CDR3 is TGTGCCAGCAGCGCCGGACCAAGGGGGGAGACCCAGTACTTC. Translating it yields CASSAGPRGETQYF.

V is TRBV10-3 and J is TRBJ2-3; 9 bases line up with TRBD1. The germline CDR1 and CDR2 sequences are ENHRY and SYGVKD. This CDR3 is built from 16 residues. Trimming cost V 6 bases and J 1 base; bases outside gene matches: 8. DNA of the CDR3: TGTGCCATCAGGTTTGACAGGGGGTACGGCACAGATACGCAGTATTTT. Encoded protein: CAIRFDRGYGTDTQYF.

V usage is TRBV6-1 and J usage is TRBJ1-1; D perhaps matches TRBD1 (6 bases). There are 13 residues in the CDR3. Trimming stripped 4 bases from V and 6 bases from J, with 12 bases between. CDR1 is MNHNS and CDR2 is SASEGT in the germline V gene. The CDR3 bases are TGTGCCAGCAGTGCAGACAGGAAATCTGAAGCTTTCTTT. It codes for CASSADRKSEAFF.

This CDR3 reads CASSSGLAGLNEQFF. The CDR3 DNA is TGCGCCAGCAGCTCGGGACTAGCGGGTCTCAATGAGCAGTTCTTC. The V gene is TRBV5-1, the J gene TRBJ2-1, with 12 bases identical to TRBD2. V was clipped by 3 bases and J by 6 bases; unmatched bases: 4. CDR1 SGHRS and CDR2 YFSETQ come from the germline V gene. The CDR3 totals 15 residues.